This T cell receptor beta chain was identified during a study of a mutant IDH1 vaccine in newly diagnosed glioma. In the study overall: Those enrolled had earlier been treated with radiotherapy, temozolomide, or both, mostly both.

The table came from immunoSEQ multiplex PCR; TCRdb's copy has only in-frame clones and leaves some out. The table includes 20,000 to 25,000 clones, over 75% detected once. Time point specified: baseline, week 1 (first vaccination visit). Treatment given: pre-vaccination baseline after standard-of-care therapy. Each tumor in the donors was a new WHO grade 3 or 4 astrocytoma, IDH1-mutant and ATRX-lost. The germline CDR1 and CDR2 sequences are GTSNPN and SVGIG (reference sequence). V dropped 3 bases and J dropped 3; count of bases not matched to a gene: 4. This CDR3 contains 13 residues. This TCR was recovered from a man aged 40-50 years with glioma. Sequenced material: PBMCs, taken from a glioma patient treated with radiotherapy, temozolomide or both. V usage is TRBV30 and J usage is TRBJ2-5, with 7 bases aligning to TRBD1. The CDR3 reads CAWRTGVEETQYF. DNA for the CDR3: TGTGCCTGGAGAACAGGGGTAGAAGAGACCCAGTACTTC.